This TCR beta chain stems from a study of blood T cell repertoires in COVID-19. Study-level information: Sites in the United States, Italy and Spain provided acute and convalescent COVID-19 samples. Sources were T cells, B-cell-depleted T cells, or PBMCs; the material itself was cDNA or gDNA.

The CDR3 extends over 15 amino acids. CDR1 and CDR2 (germline): GTSNPN, SVGIG (reference sequence). With 5 bases removed from V and 2 bases from J, the gap between germline ends came to 15 bases. Authors' data handling: Reference gene primer amplification gave estimated nucleated cell counts. Data came from immunoSEQ multiplex PCR; TCRdb stores just in-frame clones and leaves some out. Clone size and the V and J calls come from that table; the DNA yielded D and trimming. Seen here are about 160,000 clones, around 86% observed once, and the top ten hold under 3.5%. The clonotype originates from a man aged 65-85 years with acute or convalescent COVID-19. The rearrangement uses TRBV30 and TRBJ2-2; maybe TRBD1 (6 bases). The sample consisted of peripheral blood. The CDR3 DNA reads as TGTGCCTGGGTTAACAGGGAAATTAACACCGGGGAGCTGTTTTTT. This encodes CAWVNREINTGELFF.